One and the same sample provided the 27 T cell receptor beta chains below, sequenced in a study of shared clonotypes between healthy human individuals. Profiling relied on immunoSEQ multiplex PCR, and the TCRdb table lists in-frame clones only, not all of them. In the table there are nearly 2 million clones, approximately 95% of which are singletons. The naive CD8 subset, CD45RO-negative cells positively selected for CCR7, excluded terminally differentiated effector memory CD45RA+ cells. Sequenced: naive CD8+ T cells sorted from blood. These receptor sequences come from a man aged 18 to 35 in good health.

On this clone itself: This may be a read error: a much more frequent sequence differs by one nucleotide. The chain has TRBV11-3 and TRBJ2-7; D gene ambiguous. This CDR3 spans 11 amino acids. The V end lost 3 bases, the J end lost 0 bases, and 0 bases lay between the germline ends. Germline CDR1 and CDR2: SGHNT and YENEEA. The CDR3 DNA follows: TGTGCCAGCAGCTTCTCCTACGAGCAGTACTTC. Translated, it gives CASSFSYEQYF.

In regard to this clone: This CDR3 is also generated by other DNA sequences in the sample. V and J are TRBV11-2 and TRBJ2-7; D gene unclear. Trimming removed 3 bases from V and 0 bases from J, with 6 bases in between. CDR1 is SGHAT, CDR2 FQNNGV, per germline. The CDR3 loop spans 13 amino acids. The CDR3 DNA reads TGTGCCAGCAGCTTCCCCGACTCCTACGAGCAGTACTTC. Translating it yields CASSFPDSYEQYF.

V and J are TRBV5-1 and TRBJ2-3; 9 bases are a match to TRBD2. The CDR3 runs to 17 residues. The J segment lost 4 bases and the V segment lost 3 bases, leaving 12 bases of the junction unmatched. Germline-derived CDR1 and CDR2 are SGHRS and YFSETQ. The CDR3 here is CASSSQSGGGESDTQYF. CDR3 sequence (DNA): TGCGCCAGCAGCTCCCAGTCTGGCGGGGGGGAGTCAGATACGCAGTATTTT.

This sequence joins TRBV14 and TRBJ1-1, with D unresolved. The V gene lost 5 bases and the J gene lost 5 bases, with 18 bases spanning the gap. The CDR3 contains 15 residues. The germline gives CDR1 SGHDN, CDR2 FVKESK. The CDR3 reads CASSSWEGHGTEAFF. CDR3 bases: TGTGCCAGCAGCAGCTGGGAAGGCCATGGGACTGAAGCTTTCTTT.

J is TRBJ2-1 and V is TRBV6-5; 10 bases align to TRBD1. J gave up 9 bases and V 6 bases, and 8 bases lay outside the gene matches. The CDR3 sequence is 14 residues long. Germline V gives CDR1 MNHEY, CDR2 SVGAGI. The CDR3: CASSRDRGDGEQFF. In nucleotides, the CDR3 is TGTGCCAGCAGCCGGGACAGGGGAGACGGTGAGCAGTTCTTC.

The chain combines TRBV13 with TRBJ2-3; D possibly uses TRBD1 or TRBD2 (5 bases each). V was cut by 2 bases and J by 2 bases, with 8 bases left in between. The V gene's germline CDR1 is PRHDT and CDR2 FYEKMQ (reference sequence). The CDR3 runs to 14 residues. The CDR3: CASSLSGPTDTQYF. The DNA for the CDR3 is TGTGCCAGCAGCTTATCGGGGCCCACAGATACGCAGTATTTT.

V gene TRBV6-5 combines with J gene TRBJ2-7; TRBD2 agrees at 10 bases. CDR3 length: 15 amino acids. The germline V gene encodes CDR1 MNHEY and CDR2 SVGAGI. V trimming: 2 bases; J trimming: 6 bases; junction bases outside the gene matches: 7. The CDR3 reads CASSYVERGGGEQYF. The CDR3 DNA sequence: TGTGCCAGCAGTTACGTGGAGCGGGGGGGCGGCGAGCAGTACTTC.

J is TRBJ1-1 and V is TRBV30, with D maybe TRBD1 (6 bases). The ends were cut back, 1 base at V and 1 base at J, with 10 bases in the middle. This CDR3 has 14 amino acids. Germline CDR1 reads GTSNPN; CDR2 reads SVGIG (reference sequence). CDR3 sequence (DNA): TGTGCCTGGAGTGATGGGACATCGAACACTGAAGCTTTCTTT. This codes for CAWSDGTSNTEAFF.

The chain has TRBV4-3 and TRBJ2-7; D could derive from TRBD1 or TRBD2 (5 bases each). CDR3 length equals 15 residues. From germline, CDR1 is LGHNA and CDR2 YSLEER. The V end lost 0 bases, the J end lost 2 bases, and 11 bases lay between the germline ends. The CDR3 region is CASSQDPGTTYEQYF. Here the CDR3 DNA reads TGCGCCAGCAGCCAAGATCCAGGGACCACCTACGAGCAGTACTTC.

DNA of the CDR3: TGTGCTAGTGGTTTGGTACCCACAGGGGAACCTCCTGGAAACACCATATATTTT. It yields the protein CASGLVPTGEPPGNTIYF. The chain combines TRBV12-5 with TRBJ1-3; 7 bases agree with TRBD1. Per the germline V gene, CDR1 is LGHNT and CDR2 is FRNRAP. The CDR3 extends over 18 amino acids. Trimming took 0 bases from V and 2 from J; bases not matched to a gene: 10.

The chain recombines TRBV14 with TRBJ1-6; no firm D call. In germline, CDR1 is SGHDN, CDR2 FVKESK. The CDR3 has 13 amino acids. The V end was cut by 1 base, the J end by 9 bases, with 7 bases between. The CDR3 DNA sequence: TGTGCCAGCAGCCAAGCCACTTCTTCACCCCTCCACTTT. It is translated as CASSQATSSPLHF.

The rearrangement uses TRBV5-4 and TRBJ2-7; D not certain. Germline lookup yields CDR1 SGHNT and CDR2 YYREEE (reference sequence). V lost 1 base and J 2 bases, leaving 7 bases between the germline ends. CDR3 length equals 13 residues. The CDR3 DNA is TGTGCCAGCAGCTTGAGCCCCCCCTACGAGCAGTACTTC. It is translated as CASSLSPPYEQYF.

The chain has TRBV29-1 and TRBJ2-1; no firm D call. This CDR3 contains 13 residues. CDR1 SQVTM and CDR2 ANQGSEA come from the germline V gene. The V and J ends lost 1 base and 8 bases respectively, with 12 bases between them. The CDR3 is CSVEGSRRDEQFF. Here the CDR3 DNA reads TGCAGCGTTGAAGGTAGTCGTAGGGATGAGCAGTTCTTC.

The rearrangement joins TRBV7-9 to TRBJ2-7; 8 bases line up with TRBD1. This CDR3 contains 14 residues. Losses at the gene ends were 4 bases for V and 4 bases for J; bases not matched to a gene: 6. Germline lookup yields CDR1 SEHNR and CDR2 FQNEAQ (reference sequence). The CDR3 protein is CASSSRDRKYEQYF. CDR3 DNA: TGTGCCAGCAGCTCTCGGGACAGGAAATACGAGCAGTACTTC.

The gene calls are TRBV4-1 and TRBJ2-5; D call uncertain. V was clipped by 2 bases and J by 5 bases, with 12 bases between them. CDR1 is MGHRA and CDR2 is YSYEKL in the germline V gene. This CDR3 comprises 14 residues. The CDR3 here is CASSQPGFEETQYF. The CDR3 nucleotides read TGCGCCAGCAGCCAACCCGGATTCGAGGAGACCCAGTACTTC.

The chain uses TRBV9 and TRBJ2-5; 9 nucleotides match TRBD2. Per germline, CDR1 SGDLS and CDR2 YYNGEE. Losses at the gene ends were 1 base for V and 2 bases for J; bases not matched to a gene: 3. CDR3 length: 15 amino acids. Here the CDR3 reads CASSVYLAGQETQYF. CDR3 bases: TGTGCCAGCAGCGTATACCTAGCGGGACAAGAGACCCAGTACTTC. The whole variable domain, filled in from reference TRBV9 and TRBJ2-5, reads DSGVTQTPKHLITATGQRVTLRCSPRSGDLSVYWYQQSLDQGLQFLIQYYNGEERAKGNILERFSAQQFPDLHSELNLSSLELGDSALYFCASSVYLAGQETQYFGPGTRLLVL.

This chain joins TRBV4-1 and TRBJ2-1, with D possibly being TRBD1 (6 bases). There are 14 residues in the CDR3. The V gene's germline CDR1 is MGHRA and CDR2 YSYEKL. V lost 4 bases and J 4 bases, leaving 11 bases between the germline ends. The CDR3 sequence: CASSPGVAYNEQFF. In DNA, the CDR3 is TGCGCCAGCAGCCCAGGGGTAGCGTACAATGAGCAGTTCTTC.

The chain employs TRBV9 and TRBJ2-3, with a weak D call TRBD2 (5 bases). Germline loops: CDR1 SGDLS, CDR2 YYNGEE. The CDR3 totals 14 residues. Trimming left V 4 bases short and J 5 bases short, with 14 bases between. CDR3: CASSPVEGLDTQYF. Here the CDR3 DNA reads TGTGCCAGCAGCCCGGTCGAGGGCCTAGATACGCAGTATTTT.

This clone showed up just once. This chain joins TRBV5-6 and TRBJ2-2, with 9 positions matching TRBD1. The germline V gene has CDR1 SGHDT and CDR2 YYEEEE. Losses at the gene ends were 0 bases for V and 5 bases for J; bases not matched to a gene: 5. The CDR3 is made up of 16 amino acids. CDR3 nucleotide sequence: TGTGCCAGCAGCTTGGCCGGGACAGGGTCTACCGGGGAGCTGTTTTTT. Encoded protein: CASSLAGTGSTGELFF.

The V and J genes are TRBV4-1 and TRBJ2-7; D is undetermined. The CDR3 covers 15 residues. Trimming took off 3 bases at V and 1 base at J, with 13 bases between the two ends. CDR1 MGHRA and CDR2 YSYEKL come from the germline V gene. CDR3 in amino acids: CASSHTYFPSYEQYF. Written as DNA, the CDR3 is TGCGCCAGCAGCCATACCTACTTCCCGTCCTACGAGCAGTACTTC.

The chain combines TRBV4-3 with TRBJ1-2, with a tentative D call TRBD1 (5 bases). The V and J ends lost 2 bases and 6 bases respectively, with 10 bases between them. The CDR3 sequence is 13 residues long. The germline V gene encodes CDR1 LGHNA and CDR2 YSLEER. CDR3 amino acids: CASSQRGGDGYTF. The CDR3 DNA reads as TGCGCCAGCAGCCAAAGGGGTGGCGATGGCTACACCTTC.

The V gene is TRBV27, the J gene TRBJ2-1; D is undetermined. The ends were cut back, 8 bases at V and 6 bases at J, with 11 bases in the middle. The CDR3 totals 12 residues. Germline-derived CDR1 and CDR2 are MNHEY and SMNVEV (reference sequence). CDR3 nucleotide sequence: TGTGCCAGCGGAGACGGACCCAATGAGCAGTTCTTC. Translating gives CASGDGPNEQFF.

Remarks on this clone: Other DNA sequences in this specimen translate into the identical CDR3. V gene TRBV19 combines with J gene TRBJ2-7; possibly TRBD2 for D (6 bases). The germline CDR1 and CDR2 sequences are LNHDA and SQIVND (reference sequence). V was clipped by 5 bases and J by 3 bases, with 11 bases between them. The CDR3 has 13 amino acids. This CDR3 is CASSAGLLYEQYF. The DNA for the CDR3 is TGTGCCAGTAGTGCGGGACTTCTCTACGAGCAGTACTTC.

The V call is TRBV12-5, the J call TRBJ2-7, with TRBD2 matching 10 bases. V lost 2 bases to trimming and J lost 5 bases; unmatched junction nucleotides: 6. This CDR3 contains 15 residues. Germline CDR1 reads LGHNT; CDR2 reads FRNRAP. CDR3 in DNA: TGTGCTAGTGGTTTGTCTAGCGGGAGAAACAACGAGCAGTACTTC. Protein: CASGLSSGRNNEQYF.

V usage is TRBV9 and J usage is TRBJ2-3; D unclear. V lost 4 bases to trimming and J lost 6 bases, with 18 bases between them. Germline CDR1 SGDLS, CDR2 YYNGEE. The length of the CDR3 is 15 residues. The CDR3 loop reads CASSPSLFLSDTQYF. DNA for the CDR3: TGTGCCAGCAGCCCCTCGCTTTTTCTGTCTGATACGCAGTATTTT.

The CDR3 DNA follows: TGTGCCAGCGCCGGGGAGAACACTGAAGCTTTCTTT. Protein product: CASAGENTEAFF. The rearrangement links TRBV4-2 to TRBJ1-1; D gene uncertain. Germline assignment: CDR1 LGHNA and CDR2 YNFKEQ. V lost 8 bases and J lost 1, with 8 bases in between. The CDR3 contains 12 residues.

This rearrangement joins TRBV4-1 to TRBJ2-5; D may be TRBD1 or TRBD2 (5 bases each). Matching the DNA end better, TRBJ2-7 makes the J call doubtful. The CDR3 loop spans 15 amino acids. The germline CDR1 and CDR2 sequences are MGHRA and YSYEKL. The CDR3 loop is CASSQAPGPNYEQYF. The CDR3 bases are TGCGCCAGCAGCCAAGCCCCGGGACCCAACTACGAGCAGTACTTC.